These 7 T cell receptor beta chains were all obtained from the same sample, sequenced in a study of T cell responses to AZD1222 COVID-19 vaccine. Data came from immunoSEQ multiplex PCR; TCRdb stores just in-frame clones and leaves some out. There are some 92,000 clones in the sample; around 90% occur only once, and around 8.1% lies in the top ten. Here the sequenced sample was peripheral blood, taken on day 0 of AZD1222 vaccination. These receptors were collected from an adult in good health.

V gene TRBV18 combines with J gene TRBJ1-5; possibly TRBD1 for D (6 bases). The V gene's germline CDR1 is KGHSH and CDR2 LQKENI. V was clipped by 5 bases and J by 6 bases, with 20 bases between them. The CDR3 length is 16 residues. This CDR3 reads CASSSTVNSGAQPQHF. The CDR3 DNA reads as TGTGCCAGCTCATCCACAGTCAATTCAGGGGCTCAGCCCCAGCATTTT.

The rearrangement joins TRBV6-5 to TRBJ1-4; possible D gene TRBD1, 6 bases. The V end was cut by 5 bases, the J end by 0 bases, with 10 bases between. CDR1 and CDR2 (germline): MNHEY, SVGAGI. The CDR3 spans 15 residues. The CDR3 spells CASSPGHSTNEKLFF. The CDR3 DNA sequence: TGTGCCAGCAGTCCGGGACATTCAACTAATGAAAAACTGTTTTTT.

The chain links TRBV19 to TRBJ1-5; 7 bases agree with TRBD1. After removal of 7 bases from V and 5 bases from J, the junction contained 2 bases not matched to a gene. The CDR3 sequence is 12 residues long. Germline values: CDR1 LNHDA, CDR2 SQIVND (reference sequence). This chain's CDR3 is CASTQGDQPQHF. CDR3 nucleotide sequence: TGTGCCAGTACCCAGGGGGATCAGCCCCAGCATTTT.

J is TRBJ2-2 and V is TRBV6-4; D not certain. CDR1 is MRHNA and CDR2 is SNTAGT in the germline V gene. Trimming pared 0 bases from V and 1 base from J, leaving 3 bases between. There are 14 residues in the CDR3. CDR3 sequence (DNA): TGTGCCAGCAGTGACTCTTGGAACACCGGGGAGCTGTTTTTT. Translation: CASSDSWNTGELFF.

The CDR3 here is CAWSLAWETQYF. The DNA of the CDR3 is TGTGCCTGGAGTCTGGCATGGGAGACCCAGTACTTC. V is TRBV30 and J is TRBJ2-5; D is uncertain. V gave up 2 bases and J gave up 5 bases, with 9 bases separating them. The length of the CDR3 is 12 residues. CDR1 GTSNPN and CDR2 SVGIG come from the germline V gene (reference sequence).

The chain links TRBV19 to TRBJ2-7; D might be TRBD2 (6 bases). V was cut by 4 bases and J by 6 bases, with 16 bases left in between. This CDR3 region has 14 residues. Germline CDR1 reads LNHDA; CDR2 reads SQIVND (reference sequence). Here the CDR3 DNA reads TGTGCCAGTAGTAATGGAGGGGTTGGGGGCGAGCAGTACTTC. Translation gives CASSNGGVGGEQYF.

This chain connects TRBV30 to TRBJ2-7, with 9 nucleotides matching TRBD2. Germline trimming cut 5 bases from V and 5 bases from J; bases unmatched to any gene: 13. CDR1 is GTSNPN and CDR2 is SVGIG in the germline V gene (reference sequence). The CDR3 spans 15 residues. The CDR3 sequence: CAWSYGGTSFNEQYF. The CDR3 bases are TGTGCCTGGTCCTACGGCGGGACTAGCTTTAACGAGCAGTACTTC.